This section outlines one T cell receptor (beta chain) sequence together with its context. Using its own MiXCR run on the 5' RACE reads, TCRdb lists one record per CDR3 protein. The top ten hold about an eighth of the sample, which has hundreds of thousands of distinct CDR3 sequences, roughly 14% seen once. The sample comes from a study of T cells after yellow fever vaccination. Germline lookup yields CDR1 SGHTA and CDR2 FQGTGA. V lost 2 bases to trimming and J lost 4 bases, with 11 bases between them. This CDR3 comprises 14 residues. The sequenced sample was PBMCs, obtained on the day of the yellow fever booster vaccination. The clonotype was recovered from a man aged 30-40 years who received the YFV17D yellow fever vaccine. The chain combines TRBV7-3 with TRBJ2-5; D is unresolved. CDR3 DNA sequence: TGTGCCAGCAGCTTAGATTCGAGGACAGAGACCCAGTACTTC. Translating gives CASSLDSRTETQYF.